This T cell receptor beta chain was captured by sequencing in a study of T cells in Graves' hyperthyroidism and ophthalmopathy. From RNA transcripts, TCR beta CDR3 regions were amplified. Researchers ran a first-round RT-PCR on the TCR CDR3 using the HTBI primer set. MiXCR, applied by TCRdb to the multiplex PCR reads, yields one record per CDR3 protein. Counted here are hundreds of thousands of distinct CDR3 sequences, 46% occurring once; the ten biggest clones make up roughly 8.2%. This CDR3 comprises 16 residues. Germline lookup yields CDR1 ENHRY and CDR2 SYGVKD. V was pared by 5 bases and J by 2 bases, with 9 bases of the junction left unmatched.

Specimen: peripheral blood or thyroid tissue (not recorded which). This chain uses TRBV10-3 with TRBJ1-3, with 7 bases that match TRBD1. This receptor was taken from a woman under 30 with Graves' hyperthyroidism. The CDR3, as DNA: TGTGCCATCAGTAGACAAGAAACAGGGGCTGGAAACACCATATATTTT. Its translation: CAISRQETGAGNTIYF.